What follows are 6 T cell receptor beta chains derived from one specimen sequenced in a study of blood T cell repertoires in COVID-19 (TCRdb year 2020). The method was the immunoSEQ multiplex PCR assay. TCRdb took this table from immuneACCESS and kept in-frame rearrangements with V and J called. Such tables lack part of the clones; where checked against another copy, unresolved V genes explain under half of the gap, and the rest is unexplained. In this sample the table shows approximately 120,000 clones, around 88% of which occur a single time. Of the sample, 5% to 6.5% is held by the ten largest clones. The sample taken for sequencing was peripheral blood. Receptors originate from a human donor in a cohort sampled during active COVID-19.

The V gene is TRBV7-6, the J gene TRBJ2-5; 11 bases are a match to TRBD2. Germline CDR1 reads SGHVS; CDR2 reads FNYEAQ. This CDR3 comprises 15 residues. J lost 4 bases, V lost 0 bases, and 1 base had no gene match. DNA of the CDR3: TGTGCCAGCAGCTTAGCAGGGACTAGCGGAGAGACCCAGTACTTC. Residues: CASSLAGTSGETQYF. Drawing the rest from reference TRBV7-6 and TRBJ2-5, the complete variable domain is GAGVSQSPRYKVTKRGQDVALRCDPISGHVSLYWYRQALGQGPEFLTYFNYEAQQDKSGLPNDRFSAERPEGSISTLTIQRTEQRDSAMYRCASSLAGTSGETQYFGPGTRLLVL.

This clone was recorded only once. The chain combines TRBV30 with TRBJ2-1; 8 bases are shared with TRBD2. Germline trimming cut 2 bases from V and 8 bases from J; bases unmatched to any gene: 11. The CDR3 is 15 residues long. Germline CDR1 is GTSNPN and CDR2 is SVGIG (reference sequence). The CDR3 DNA reads TGTGCCTGGAGTATTAATGCGGGAGGATCGGATGAGCAGTTCTTC. Amino acid sequence: CAWSINAGGSDEQFF.

The rearrangement joins TRBV5-4 to TRBJ2-5; 10 bases line up with TRBD2. The germline V gene encodes CDR1 SGHNT and CDR2 YYREEE (reference sequence). The CDR3 is made up of 15 amino acids. With V trimmed by 0 bases and J by 2 bases, 1 base remained unmatched. CDR3 DNA sequence: TGTGCCAGCAGCTTGGAACTAGCGGGGCAAGAGACCCAGTACTTC. This encodes CASSLELAGQETQYF.

This chain connects TRBV28 to TRBJ1-6, with 8 bases lining up with TRBD1. Per the germline V gene, CDR1 is MDHEN and CDR2 is SYDVKM. V lost 5 bases, J lost 9 bases, and 9 bases stayed unmatched. The CDR3 consists of 15 residues. The CDR3 sequence: CASSTPGQESSPLHF. The CDR3 DNA follows: TGTGCCAGCAGTACCCCGGGACAGGAGAGTTCACCCCTCCACTTT.

The genes are TRBV19 and TRBJ1-1; 8 bases line up with TRBD1. The CDR3 is 15 amino acids. Trimming cost V 2 bases and J 5 bases; bases outside gene matches: 7. Germline assignment: CDR1 LNHDA and CDR2 SQIVND (reference sequence). The CDR3 bases are TGTGCCAGTAGTATAAAAGGACAGGGTAAAACTGAAGCTTTCTTT. Its translation: CASSIKGQGKTEAFF.

The chain links TRBV14 to TRBJ2-5, with D possibly TRBD1 on 6 matching bases. The CDR3 is 16 amino acids. Germline V CDR1 and CDR2: SGHDN, FVKESK. V lost 0 bases and J lost 1, with 12 bases in between. The CDR3: CASSQEDREFQETQYF. CDR3 in DNA: TGTGCCAGCAGCCAAGAGGACAGAGAGTTCCAAGAGACCCAGTACTTC.